This paragraph covers one TCR beta chain sequence. What it recognizes is unknown. These data are taken from a study of neoadjuvant anti-PD-1 for oral cavity cancer. The protocol was immunoSEQ multiplex PCR, while the TCRdb copy is restricted to in-frame clones and leaves out a portion. The profile shows about 23,000 clones, around a quarter of them singletons. Time point here: after neoadjuvant nivolumab, at surgical resection. Overall study results and limits: Expansion of preexisting intratumoral clones was suggested to aid response.

The CDR3 consists of 15 residues. Germline lookup yields CDR1 SSHAT and CDR2 FNYEAQ (reference sequence). V lost 3 bases to trimming and J lost 1 base, with 9 bases between them. The TCR was taken from a person aged 40 to 85 with oral cavity squamous cell carcinoma. This chain joins TRBV7-7 and TRBJ2-2, with a tentative D call TRBD2 (5 bases). Sequenced here: tumor tissue, sampled after nivolumab (anti-PD-1) treatment. CDR3 bases: TGTGCCAGCAGCTTCGGACGGGAGAACACCGGGGAGCTGTTTTTT. Encoded protein: CASSFGRENTGELFF.